The 10 T cell receptor beta chains reported below all come from one sample, sequenced in a study of early T cells in non-severe SARS-CoV-2 infection. One entry per CDR3 protein, called by TCRdb with MiXCR from the 5' RACE reads. The sample holds under 85,000 distinct CDR3 sequences; roughly 8.7% are singletons and the top ten take less than 6.5%. The material sequenced was whole blood. Every receptor here comes from an adult who was a healthcare worker with PCR-confirmed SARS-CoV-2 infection or an uninfected control (not recorded which).

This clonotype has just a few counts. The chain couples TRBV12-3 or TRBV12-4 to TRBJ2-1, with 12 bases aligning to TRBD2. V lost 6 bases, J lost 7 bases, and 10 bases stayed unmatched. This CDR3 comprises 16 residues. The chain's CDR3 is CASRPRLAGVGNEQFF. The CDR3 nucleotides read TGTGCCAGCAGACCCCGACTAGCGGGGGTGGGGAATGAGCAGTTCTTC.

This clonotype has at least ten counts. The chain uses TRBV7-9 and TRBJ2-3; a weak D match, TRBD1 (5 bases). Germline CDR1 SEHNR, CDR2 FQNEAQ (reference sequence). V gave up 1 base and J gave up 7 bases, with 9 bases separating them. The CDR3 loop spans 13 amino acids. The CDR3: CASSLGRANTQYF. DNA of the CDR3: TGTGCCAGCAGCTTAGGCAGGGCGAATACGCAGTATTTT.

This clonotype was counted ten times or more. The chain combines TRBV20-1 with TRBJ2-3; D possibly corresponds to TRBD1 (6 bases). CDR1 and CDR2 (germline): DFQATT, SNEGSKA (reference sequence). The CDR3 consists of 15 residues. Trimming removed 4 bases from V and 1 base from J, with 15 bases in between. This CDR3 is CSANSGTQRTDTQYF. In DNA form, the CDR3 reads TGCAGTGCTAATTCGGGGACACAACGCACAGATACGCAGTATTTT.

This clonotype was observed many times. J is TRBJ1-2 and V is TRBV10-3, with D hard to call. The V and J ends lost 7 bases and 5 bases respectively, with 11 bases between them. Germline loops: CDR1 ENHRY, CDR2 SYGVKD. The CDR3 is made up of 12 amino acids. The CDR3: CAITAEGYGYTF. The CDR3 DNA reads TGTGCCATCACCGCCGAAGGTTATGGCTACACCTTC.

The chain combines TRBV20-1 with TRBJ2-1; 10 nucleotides align to TRBD2. Germline values: CDR1 DFQATT, CDR2 SNEGSKA (reference sequence). The CDR3 extends over 13 amino acids. V shed 8 bases, J shed 5 bases, and the junction held 6 bases outside the gene matches. CDR3 coding DNA: TGCAGTACAAGCGGGAGGGCGAACAATGAGCAGTTCTTC. This translates into CSTSGRANNEQFF.

This sequence joins TRBV6-1 and TRBJ1-5, with D uncertain. The CDR3 totals 14 residues. Trimming cost V 5 bases and J 6 bases, with 14 bases left between them. Germline loops: CDR1 MNHNS, CDR2 SASEGT. The CDR3 reads CASSSEGGSQPQHF. The CDR3 DNA follows: TGTGCCAGCAGTAGTGAGGGCGGAAGTCAGCCCCAGCATTTT.

This clonotype showed up many times. The CDR3: CASSLAQGGTEAFF. DNA for the CDR3: TGTGCCAGCAGTTTAGCGCAGGGGGGCACTGAAGCTTTCTTT. The chain recombines TRBV12-3 or TRBV12-4 with TRBJ1-1, with 7 bases lining up with TRBD1. The CDR3 extends over 14 amino acids. The V and J ends lost 0 bases and 4 bases, in that order; junction bases with no gene match: 2.

This clonotype was seen a few times. This sequence joins TRBV10-2 and TRBJ2-7, with D perhaps assigned TRBD1 or TRBD2 (7 bases each). Germline CDR1 and CDR2: WSHSY and SAAADI. V lost 8 bases and J lost 5, with 13 bases in between. This CDR3 has 12 residues. CDR3 bases: TGCGCCAGCTCAGGGGGGGTCCACGAGCAGTACTTC. Translated: CASSGGVHEQYF.

The chain links TRBV7-6 to TRBJ1-1; the D is unclear. In germline, CDR1 is SGHVS, CDR2 FNYEAQ. This CDR3 spans 13 amino acids. Trimming took off 5 bases at V and 4 bases at J, with 11 bases between the two ends. CDR3 sequence (DNA): TGTGCCAGCAGCGAACAGAAGAGCACTGAAGCTTTCTTT. Amino acid sequence: CASSEQKSTEAFF.

This clonotype was counted between two and nine times. This chain connects TRBV15 to TRBJ2-2; no clear D gene. This CDR3 region has 16 residues. Per germline, CDR1 LNHNV and CDR2 YYDKDF (reference sequence). V was trimmed by 2 bases and J by 1 base, leaving 11 bases between them. CDR3 protein: CATSRTRPQNTGELFF. Here the CDR3 DNA reads TGTGCCACCAGCAGAACAAGACCTCAGAACACCGGGGAGCTGTTTTTT.